Included here is one TCR beta chain sequence, with context. Generated by immunoSEQ multiplex PCR, the TCRdb table keeps only in-frame clones and is missing some. The table lists under 95,000 clones, 90% to 95% of them singletons, with 0.2% to 0.3% in the top ten. This sample was included in a study of technical replicates of blood from a handful of donors. This sequence was found in a human donor in good health. The sample consisted of T cells isolated from PBMCs.

In DNA form, the CDR3 reads TGTGCCAGCAGTGCCCGGACAGGGAGCTCCTACGAGCAGTACTTC. It specifies CASSARTGSSYEQYF. The V and J genes are TRBV6-1 and TRBJ2-7; 8 bases fit TRBD1. Unmatched junction bases numbered 5, after V lost 4 bases and J lost 0 bases. This CDR3 has 15 residues. From germline, CDR1 is MNHNS and CDR2 SASEGT.